The 5 T cell receptor beta chains below come from one sample, sequenced in a study of post-analysis software for immune sequencing data. General observations from the study: With TRBV5-6, TRBV5-1 and TRBV20-1 included, a handful of TRBV segments were more frequent in patients than in controls.

Prepared libraries of TCR beta cDNA carried unique molecular identifiers. TCRdb independently ran MiXCR on the PCR reads; one entry per CDR3 protein. The sample has 750,000 to 900,000 distinct CDR3 sequences, 46% seen once. Their antigens remain unidentified. The source material was blood. Receptors were obtained from a girl between 10 and 17 years old with multiple sclerosis.

This clonotype occurred once. This chain connects TRBV5-1 to TRBJ2-3; possible D gene TRBD1, 6 bases. The CDR3 spans 15 residues. CDR1 is SGHRS, CDR2 YFSETQ, per germline. V lost 5 bases and J lost 2, with 15 bases in between. The CDR3 region is CASSSRGISTDTQYF. The CDR3, as DNA: TGCGCCAGCAGTTCCAGGGGCATATCCACAGATACGCAGTATTTT. Complete variable domain (other parts from reference TRBV5-1 and TRBJ2-3): KAGVTQTPRYLIKTRGQQVTLSCSPISGHRSVSWYQQTPGQGLQFLFEYFSETQRNKGNFPGRFSGRQFSNSRSEMNVSTLELGDSALYLCASSSRGISTDTQYFGPGTRLTVL.

This clonotype has more than one count but fewer than ten. The rearrangement links TRBV6-1 to TRBJ2-5; 13 bases fit TRBD2. CDR3 length equals 14 residues. Germline values: CDR1 MNHNS, CDR2 SASEGT. Germline trimming cut 10 bases from V and 4 bases from J; bases unmatched to any gene: 6. CDR3 sequence reads: CATTGLAGAETQYF. In nucleotides, the CDR3 is TGTGCCACTACAGGACTAGCGGGAGCAGAGACCCAGTACTTC.

The chain employs TRBV7-2 and TRBJ2-4; D gene ambiguous. V lost 4 bases to trimming and J lost 1 base, with 14 bases between them. The CDR3 has 16 residues. Germline loops: CDR1 SGHTA, CDR2 FQGNSA. The CDR3 loop reads CASSYSVGRAKNIQYF. CDR3 coding DNA: TGTGCCAGCAGCTATTCCGTGGGAAGGGCCAAAAACATTCAGTACTTC.

The chain is built from TRBV25-1 and TRBJ2-6, with TRBD2 identical over 13 bases. From germline, CDR1 is MGHDK and CDR2 SYGVNS. J gave up 1 base and V 3 bases, and 9 bases lay outside the gene matches. The CDR3 runs 20 residues. CDR3 protein: CASSDAGTSGMVSGANVLTF. The CDR3 coding sequence is TGTGCCAGCAGTGATGCCGGGACTAGCGGGATGGTATCTGGGGCCAACGTCCTGACTTTC.

The chain is built from TRBV28 and TRBJ2-7; the D is unclear. The CDR3 runs 16 residues. V lost 6 bases, J lost 0 bases, and 18 bases lay in between. Germline lookup yields CDR1 MDHEN and CDR2 SYDVKM. The CDR3: CASSNDLRKGSYEQYF. The CDR3 nucleotides read TGTGCCAGCAGCAACGACCTGAGAAAAGGCTCCTACGAGCAGTACTTC.